A selection of T cell receptor beta chains follows, all from one sample in a study of early T cells in non-severe SARS-CoV-2 infection. From the 5' RACE reads, TCRdb called clonotypes with MiXCR, one entry per CDR3 protein. The data hold roughly 80,000 distinct CDR3 sequences, with 10% to 12% observed a single time. This material consisted of whole blood, taken at baseline. All receptors come from an adult who was a healthcare worker with PCR-confirmed SARS-CoV-2 infection or an uninfected control (not recorded which). CDR3s include the opening cysteine and the closing phenylalanine or tryptophan.

16	TRBJ2-7	TRBV5-1	CASSLENPGGTYEQYF
16	TRBJ2-1	TRBV7-6	CASSLDPSAGVNEQFF
13	TRBJ1-1	TRBV7-9	CASSHGLNTEAFF
16	TRBJ2-4	TRBV11-1	CASSPTIGVGKNIQYF
17	TRBJ1-3	TRBV7-9	CASSLGGRTISGNTIYF
16	TRBJ1-4	TRBV30	CAWSVKVGLWDEKLFF
14	TRBJ1-1	TRBV10-3	CAISEERQITEAFF
16	TRBJ2-3	TRBV4-3	CASSQEAAGGPYTQYF
12	TRBJ1-1	TRBV10-3	CAIRRGGLEAFF
13	TRBJ1-3	TRBV2	CVTDRGNANTIYF
14	TRBJ2-5	TRBV5-1	CASNKGTAQETQYF
14	TRBJ2-5	TRBV6-5	CASRPPAGAETQYF
12	TRBJ1-1	TRBV29-1	CSVASPGSEAFF
16	TRBJ2-7	TRBV27	CASSTLLFNRAHEQYF
15	TRBJ1-4	TRBV19	CASSIRTGSNEKLFF
13	TRBJ1-2	TRBV7-9	CASSLSALEGYTF
14	TRBJ2-5	TRBV7-2	CASSPDSSRGTQYF
16	TRBJ2-2	TRBV7-8	CASSLRRTANTGELFF
14	TRBJ1-4	TRBV5-4	CASSPSPGDEKLFF
13	TRBJ2-1	TRBV7-2	CASSLSQGNEQFF
16	TRBJ2-3	TRBV7-9	CASSLVVAGVSDTQYF
14	TRBJ1-4	TRBV2	CASRVVGLSEKLFF
14	TRBJ1-1	TRBV20-1	CSAPAQGMNTEAFF
15	TRBJ2-1	TRBV5-1	CASNRQAGSYNEQFF
16	TRBJ2-5	TRBV12-3/TRBV12-4	CASRPSTSGVLETQYF
13	TRBJ2-2	TRBV14	CASSPTGAGELFF
13	TRBJ2-1	TRBV29-1	CSVADTLYNEQFF
15	TRBJ1-2	TRBV6-1	CASRSSGQGYYGYTF
12	TRBJ1-1	TRBV20-1	CSARAPNGGAFF
15	TRBJ2-3	TRBV20-1	CSAIRGDTSTDTQYF
13	TRBJ2-5	TRBV6-1	CASLAAPGETQYF
17	TRBJ1-6	TRBV4-3	CASSHLQQGANNSPLHF
13	TRBJ1-2	TRBV20-1	CSANAGGASGYTF
14	TRBJ2-5	TRBV4-2	CASSPQRLQETQYF
17	TRBJ2-1	TRBV5-4	CASSKGLAGGLDDEQFF
11	TRBJ1-2	TRBV20-1	CSARDRRGYTF